This T cell receptor (beta chain) was profiled in a study of T cell changes during pregnancy in multiple sclerosis. CDR3 length: 15 residues. The V end lost 3 bases, the J end lost 1 base, and 12 bases lay between the germline ends. CDR1 is SEHNR and CDR2 is FQNEAQ in the germline V gene (reference sequence). Measured with immunoSEQ multiplex PCR; TCRdb has only the in-frame clones, and not every one. Here the sample spans around 60,000 clones, over 80% being singletons. This clone was detected once. The chain joins TRBV7-9 to TRBJ1-1; D gene unclear. The clonotype originates from a female donor in good health, enrolled as a control in a pregnancy study. The source material was peripheral blood, sampled in the second trimester of pregnancy. In DNA, the CDR3 is TGTGCCAGCAGCTTGAGACACCTGGGGAACACTGAAGCTTTCTTT. This translates into CASSLRHLGNTEAFF.